This TCR beta chain is from a study of cytomegalovirus exposure and HLA in healthy donors. Study-level background: One earlier analysis, a look at 150 million to 200 million T cells, found around 110 million unique TCR beta sequences. Study findings and constraints: When the data were analyzed later, several of the most significant clusters appeared to be linked to common viral pathogens. In a later analysis, at a false discovery rate of 0.05, approximately 16,000 TCR beta sequences matched HLA alleles.

A multiplex PCR was run with 60 Vbeta primers and 13 Jbeta primers. Assay: immunoSEQ multiplex PCR; the TCRdb copy retains only in-frame clones and omits some. The data show some 170,000 clones, more than 60% seen once. In germline, CDR1 is LNHDA, CDR2 SQIVND (reference sequence). The V and J ends lost 5 bases and 0 bases respectively, with 14 bases between them. The CDR3 sequence is 16 residues long. Details on this clone: The antigen is undetermined.

Specimen: PBMCs. The receptor's source is a human donor in good health. The chain carries TRBV19 and TRBJ1-3; a possible D gene is TRBD1 (6 bases). The CDR3 DNA sequence: TGTGCCAGTAGTCCCTCCGGACAGATCTCTGGAAACACCATATATTTT. It yields the protein CASSPSGQISGNTIYF.